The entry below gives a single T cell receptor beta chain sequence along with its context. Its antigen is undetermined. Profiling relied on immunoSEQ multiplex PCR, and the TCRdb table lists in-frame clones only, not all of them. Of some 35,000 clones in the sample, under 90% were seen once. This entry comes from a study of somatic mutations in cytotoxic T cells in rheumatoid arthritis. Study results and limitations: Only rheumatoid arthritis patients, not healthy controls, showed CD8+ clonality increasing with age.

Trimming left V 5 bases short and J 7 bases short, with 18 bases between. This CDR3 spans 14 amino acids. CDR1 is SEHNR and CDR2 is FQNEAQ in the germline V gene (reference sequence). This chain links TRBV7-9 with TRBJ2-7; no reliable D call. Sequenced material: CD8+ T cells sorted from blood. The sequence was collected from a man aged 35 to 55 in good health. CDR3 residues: CASSRGPTAGEQYF. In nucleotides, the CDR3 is TGTGCCAGCAGCCGCGGACCGACGGCTGGGGAGCAGTACTTC.